The 22 T cell receptor beta chains reported below all come from one sample, sequenced in a study of blood T cell repertoires in COVID-19. TCRdb's copy holds only in-frame clones and misses some; the assay was immunoSEQ multiplex PCR. The sample includes roughly 80,000 clones, around 80% of them seen just once. Material: peripheral blood. The receptors shown here come from a human donor in a cohort sampled during active COVID-19.

J is TRBJ1-1 and V is TRBV6-1; no reliable D call. Germline CDR1 and CDR2: MNHNS and SASEGT. V lost 2 bases, J lost 3 bases, and 7 bases lay in between. This CDR3 comprises 13 residues. The CDR3 DNA follows: TGTGCCAGCAGTGAATGGCCATACACTGAAGCTTTCTTT. Translated, it gives CASSEWPYTEAFF.

This clone was counted once. V usage is TRBV28 and J usage is TRBJ2-5; perhaps TRBD2 as D (5 bases). This CDR3 spans 15 amino acids. CDR1 and CDR2 from the germline V gene are MDHEN and SYDVKM. V was cut by 3 bases and J by 6 bases, with 17 bases left in between. CDR3 sequence: CASSFPTGPGKTQYF. The CDR3 DNA reads TGTGCCAGCAGTTTCCCCACCGGACCGGGGAAGACCCAGTACTTC.

The V gene is TRBV27, the J gene TRBJ2-3; weak D call: TRBD1 (5 bases). This CDR3 has 14 amino acids. V was trimmed by 7 bases and J by 4 bases, leaving 15 bases between them. CDR1 and CDR2 (germline): MNHEY, SMNVEV (reference sequence). CDR3 amino acids: CASTRPGWADTQYF. For the CDR3, the DNA is TGTGCCAGCACTCGGCCAGGGTGGGCAGATACGCAGTATTTT.

To note about this clone: In the same sample, other DNA sequences code for this CDR3. The chain links TRBV5-1 to TRBJ2-7; 7 bases are shared with TRBD1. This CDR3 region has 14 residues. With 5 bases clipped from V and 3 bases from J, the junction kept 8 bases outside the gene matches. Germline V gene lookup returns CDR1 SGHRS and CDR2 YFSETQ. Here the CDR3 DNA reads TGCGCCAGCAGTCTAAGGGACAGTCTCTACGAGCAGTACTTC. It translates to CASSLRDSLYEQYF. The full variable domain, completed using reference TRBV5-1 and TRBJ2-7, is KAGVTQTPRYLIKTRGQQVTLSCSPISGHRSVSWYQQTPGQGLQFLFEYFSETQRNKGNFPGRFSGRQFSNSRSEMNVSTLELGDSALYLCASSLRDSLYEQYFGPGTRLTVT.

CDR3 protein: CASSPRDSGETQYF. CDR3 bases: TGTGCCAGCTCACCACGAGACAGTGGAGAGACCCAGTACTTC. The chain combines TRBV18 with TRBJ2-5; a possible D gene is TRBD1 (5 bases). Trimming shortened V by 1 base and J by 4 bases, and 10 bases separated the two germline ends. Germline V gives CDR1 KGHSH, CDR2 LQKENI. The CDR3 spans 14 residues.

Only a few counts were recorded for this clone. The genes are TRBV27 and TRBJ1-1, with D possibly TRBD1 on 5 matching bases. The CDR3 loop spans 13 amino acids. Trimming removed 6 bases at V and 9 bases at J, with 17 bases between. Germline lookup yields CDR1 MNHEY and CDR2 SMNVEV (reference sequence). The CDR3 nucleotides read TGTGCCAGCAGCAAACTCGCGGGGGGACAAGCTTTCTTT. Amino acids: CASSKLAGGQAFF.

The gene calls are TRBV5-8 and TRBJ1-6, with D possibly matching TRBD1 (6 bases). The CDR3 consists of 12 residues. Germline values: CDR1 SGHTS, CDR2 YDEGEE. V dropped 2 bases and J dropped 14 bases, with 11 bases sitting between them. CDR3 amino acids: CASSLGGRALHF. CDR3 DNA: TGTGCCAGCAGCTTAGGGGGTAGAGCCCTCCACTTT.

The gene calls are TRBV4-1 and TRBJ2-7; tentatively, D is TRBD1 (5 bases). Germline V gene sequence: CDR1 MGHRA, CDR2 YSYEKL. The length of the CDR3 is 16 residues. The V end was cut by 3 bases, the J end by 2 bases, with 17 bases between. The DNA for the CDR3 is TGCGCCAGCAGCCAGGGGTTCCAGGGAAAGACCTACGAGCAGTACTTC. Residues: CASSQGFQGKTYEQYF.

The chain joins TRBV28 to TRBJ1-3; no clear D. Per germline, CDR1 MDHEN and CDR2 SYDVKM. Trimming removed 5 bases at V and 0 bases at J, with 11 bases between. CDR3 size: 15 residues. CDR3 nucleotide sequence: TGTGCCAGCAGTCCTCACCGGGACTCTGGAAACACCATATATTTT. Its translation is CASSPHRDSGNTIYF. Variable domain in full (rest from reference TRBV28 and TRBJ1-3): DVKVTQSSRYLVKRTGEKVFLECVQDMDHENMFWYRQDPGLGLRLIYFSYDVKMKEKGDIPEGYSVSREKKERFSLILESASTNQTSMYLCASSPHRDSGNTIYFGEGSWLTVV.

The V and J genes are TRBV5-4 and TRBJ1-1, with D perhaps matching TRBD1 (6 bases). Germline CDR1 reads SGHNT; CDR2 reads YYREEE (reference sequence). The ends were cut back, 4 bases at V and 3 bases at J, with 13 bases in the middle. The CDR3 is made up of 14 amino acids. The CDR3 sequence is CASSPRGGDTEAFF. CDR3 bases: TGTGCCAGCAGCCCCAGAGGGGGGGACACTGAAGCTTTCTTT.

The rearrangement uses TRBV6-5 and TRBJ1-4; D is undetermined. Trimming took 7 bases from V and 10 from J, leaving 19 bases between them. This CDR3 spans 14 amino acids. Germline V gene sequence: CDR1 MNHEY, CDR2 SVGAGI. The CDR3 DNA follows: TGTGCCAGCAAGGGAGACTACGTGTTGGGAAAACTGTTTTTT. As protein: CASKGDYVLGKLFF.

The chain employs TRBV3-1 (or the pseudogene TRBV3-2) and TRBJ2-1; 10 positions match TRBD2. CDR1 and CDR2 from the germline V gene are LGHDT and YNNKEL (reference sequence). The CDR3 totals 15 residues. V lost 3 bases, J lost 3 bases, and 2 bases stayed unmatched. This chain's CDR3 is CASSQGTSDYNEQFF. The CDR3 DNA reads as TGTGCCAGCAGCCAGGGGACTAGCGACTACAATGAGCAGTTCTTC.

The chain couples TRBV18 to TRBJ2-3, with a possible D match to TRBD1 (6 bases). The CDR3 contains 14 residues. CDR1 and CDR2 (germline): KGHSH, LQKENI. V was clipped by 5 bases and J by 2 bases, with 11 bases between them. The CDR3 bases are TGTGCCAGCTCAATGGGGGCGCTCACAGATACGCAGTATTTT. This encodes CASSMGALTDTQYF.

There are a few counts of this clone. The sample carries other DNA sequences with the same CDR3. The gene calls are TRBV5-4 and TRBJ1-2; 8 bases agree with TRBD1. V gave up 5 bases and J gave up 7 bases; unmatched junction bases: 7. The germline CDR1 and CDR2 sequences are SGHNT and YYREEE (reference sequence). The CDR3 totals 13 residues. CDR3 nucleotides: TGTGCCAGCAGTTTTGACAGGGGACCTGGCTACACCTTC. Its protein is CASSFDRGPGYTF.

DNA for the CDR3: TGTGCTAGTGGTTTGACCCCCTCGACAGCCCTCAATCAGCCCCAGCATTTT. Its protein product is CASGLTPSTALNQPQHF. The V call is TRBV12-5, the J call TRBJ1-5; D might be TRBD1 (5 bases). Germline-derived CDR1 and CDR2 are LGHNT and FRNRAP. Trimming shortened V by 2 bases and J by 3 bases, and 17 bases separated the two germline ends. The CDR3 has 17 residues.

The rearrangement joins TRBV3-1 (or the pseudogene TRBV3-2) to TRBJ1-2; 10 positions agree with TRBD1. Trimming took 4 bases from V and 6 from J; bases not matched to a gene: 2. Germline V gene data show CDR1 as LGHDT and CDR2 as YNNKEL (reference sequence). The CDR3 covers 13 residues. The CDR3 DNA reads as TGTGCCAGCAGCCTCGGGACAGGGGATGGCTACACCTTC. Protein: CASSLGTGDGYTF.

This clone is termed medium-sized. J is TRBJ2-1 and V is TRBV29-1; 7 bases line up with TRBD2. Germline V gene sequence: CDR1 SQVTM, CDR2 ANQGSEA. The CDR3 length is 15 residues. V shed 1 base and J 3 bases; nucleotides not matched to a gene: 6. CDR3 in DNA: TGCAGCGTTGAAGTTTCTTGGGGGGGCTACAATGAGCAGTTCTTC. Amino acid sequence: CSVEVSWGGYNEQFF.

The chain's CDR3 is CASRQQGASNTGELFF. The CDR3 DNA reads as TGTGCCAGCAGACAACAGGGGGCCTCGAACACCGGGGAGCTGTTTTTT. The genes are TRBV2 and TRBJ2-2; 9 bases agree with TRBD1. With V trimmed by 6 bases and J by 0 bases, 5 bases remained unmatched. Germline V CDR1 and CDR2: SNHLY, FYNNEI. The CDR3 is 16 amino acids.

J is TRBJ2-3 and V is TRBV27; 11 bases align to TRBD2. This CDR3 has 16 amino acids. Germline CDR1 reads MNHEY; CDR2 reads SMNVEV (reference sequence). J gave up 2 bases and V 4 bases, and 5 bases lay outside the gene matches. The DNA for the CDR3 is TGTGCCAGCAGTTATCTAGCGGGGGGACTCACAGATACGCAGTATTTT. It is translated as CASSYLAGGLTDTQYF.

This chain connects TRBV6-5 to TRBJ1-2, with 8 bases fitting TRBD1. CDR1 and CDR2 from the germline V gene are MNHEY and SVGAGI. Unmatched junction bases numbered 6, after V lost 4 bases and J lost 2 bases. The CDR3 has 15 residues. CDR3 bases: TGTGCCAGCAGTTTCCGGACAGGGTCGAACTATGGCTACACCTTC. It codes for CASSFRTGSNYGYTF.

This chain links TRBV7-9 with TRBJ2-3; 11 bases are shared with TRBD1. Looked up from germline, CDR1 is SEHNR and CDR2 is FQNEAQ (reference sequence). The CDR3 length is 16 residues. The trim removed 5 bases at V and 0 bases at J, leaving 4 bases unmatched. CDR3 sequence (DNA): TGTGCCAGCAGCCCAGGGGACAGGGGGAGCACAGATACGCAGTATTTT. It codes for CASSPGDRGSTDTQYF.

The chain couples TRBV28 to TRBJ1-5, with D possibly matching TRBD1 (5 bases). CDR3 length: 14 residues. V was cut by 6 bases and J by 4 bases, with 13 bases left in between. Looked up from germline, CDR1 is MDHEN and CDR2 is SYDVKM. CDR3 in amino acids: CASRPGGTNQPQHF. The CDR3 DNA is TGTGCCAGCAGGCCCGGGGGGACTAATCAGCCCCAGCATTTT.